This T cell receptor beta chain was observed in a study of T-cell memory formation after mild COVID-19. This clonotype was detected a few times. TCRdb re-called the 5' RACE reads with MiXCR, one entry per CDR3 protein. The data hold roughly 110,000 distinct CDR3 sequences, with roughly 12% observed a single time. Germline V gives CDR1 SEHNR, CDR2 FQNEAQ (reference sequence). V was pared by 1 base and J by 9 bases, with 19 bases between. The CDR3 is 15 residues long. Sequencing was done on a sample of PBMCs or a T cell subset sorted from them (not recorded which). V usage is TRBV7-9 and J usage is TRBJ2-7; D tentatively fits TRBD1 or TRBD2 (5 bases each). The sequence derives from an adult woman who had mild COVID-19 (a few samples of this study predate the infection). Cell type and time point are not known. Here the CDR3 reads CASSLDGAFLQGQYF. The CDR3 coding sequence is TGTGCCAGCAGCTTAGACGGGGCATTCCTCCAGGGGCAGTACTTC.